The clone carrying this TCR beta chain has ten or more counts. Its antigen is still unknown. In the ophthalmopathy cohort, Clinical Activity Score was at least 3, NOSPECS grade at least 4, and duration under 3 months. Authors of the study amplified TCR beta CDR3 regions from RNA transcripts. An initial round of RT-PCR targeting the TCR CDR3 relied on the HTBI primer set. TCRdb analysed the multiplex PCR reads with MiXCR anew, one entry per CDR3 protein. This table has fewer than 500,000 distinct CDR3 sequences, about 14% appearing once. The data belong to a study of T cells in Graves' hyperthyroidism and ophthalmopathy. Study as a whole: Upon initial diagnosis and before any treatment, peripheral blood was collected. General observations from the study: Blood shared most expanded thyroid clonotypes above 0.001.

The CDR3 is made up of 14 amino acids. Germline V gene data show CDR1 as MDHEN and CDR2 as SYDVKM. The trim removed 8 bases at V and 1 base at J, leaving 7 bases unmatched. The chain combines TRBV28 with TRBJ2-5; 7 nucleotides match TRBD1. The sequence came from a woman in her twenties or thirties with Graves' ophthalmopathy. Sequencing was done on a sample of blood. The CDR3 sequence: CASGSWDSQETQYF. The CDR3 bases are TGTGCCAGCGGGTCATGGGACAGCCAAGAGACCCAGTACTTC.